This entry lists 32 T cell receptor beta chains sequenced from one sample in a study of T cells in Graves' hyperthyroidism and ophthalmopathy. There were TCR beta CDR3 regions amplified from RNA transcripts. HTBI primers were the set used in a first-round RT-PCR of the TCR CDR3. In TCRdb, the multiplex PCR reads were re-called with MiXCR into one record per CDR3 protein. In the table there are approximately 430,000 distinct CDR3 sequences, about 15% of which are singletons. The sequenced sample consisted of blood. The receptors stem from a woman between 18 and 30 years old with Graves' hyperthyroidism.

The genes are TRBV6-1 and TRBJ1-3; D uncertain. Trimming left V 5 bases short and J 2 bases short, with 10 bases between. This CDR3 has 14 amino acids. Germline CDR1 MNHNS, CDR2 SASEGT. CDR3 nucleotides: TGTGCCAGCAGTCTGTCCATCCCTGGAAACACCATATATTTT. This codes for CASSLSIPGNTIYF.

This sequence joins TRBV29-1 and TRBJ2-7, with TRBD2 matching 8 bases. From germline, CDR1 is SQVTM and CDR2 ANQGSEA. V lost 3 bases to trimming and J lost 7 bases; unmatched junction nucleotides: 14. The CDR3 length is 15 residues. CDR3 sequence: CSVDGSSGSRNEQYF. The CDR3, as DNA: TGCAGCGTTGATGGCTCGAGCGGGAGTCGGAATGAGCAGTACTTC.

This clonotype was recorded only once. One base away lies a much larger clone, so this may be a sequencing read error. This chain uses TRBV7-8 with TRBJ2-2; tentatively, D is TRBD2 (6 bases). The V gene lost 0 bases and the J gene lost 4 bases, with 18 bases spanning the gap. The CDR3 extends over 18 amino acids. Germline CDR1 is SGHVS and CDR2 is FQNEAQ. CDR3: CASSLALWRGGATGELFF. The CDR3 DNA reads TGTGCCAGCAGCTTAGCCCTCTGGCGGGGTGGGGCCACCGGGGAGCTGTTTTTT.

The sample holds many counts of this clonotype. The chain recombines TRBV11-2 with TRBJ2-5, with D tentatively TRBD1 (6 bases). Trimming took off 4 bases at V and 5 bases at J, with 14 bases between the two ends. CDR1 is SGHAT and CDR2 is FQNNGV in the germline V gene. The CDR3 is 14 residues long. The CDR3 loop is CASSSRTESETQYF. CDR3 DNA sequence: TGTGCCAGCAGCTCTCGGACAGAGAGCGAGACCCAGTACTTC.

The chain uses TRBV7-9 and TRBJ2-2; 11 bases are shared with TRBD2. V shed 6 bases and J 4 bases; nucleotides not matched to a gene: 10. In germline, CDR1 is SEHNR, CDR2 FQNEAQ (reference sequence). This CDR3 is built from 17 residues. This CDR3 is CASRPIQTSGTTGELFF. The CDR3 coding sequence is TGTGCCAGCAGGCCGATCCAGACTAGCGGGACCACCGGGGAGCTGTTTTTT.

At least ten counts were recorded for this clonotype. The rearrangement links TRBV7-9 to TRBJ2-5, with TRBD1 matching over 8 bases. V dropped 6 bases and J dropped 5; count of bases not matched to a gene: 5. CDR1 is SEHNR, CDR2 FQNEAQ, per germline (reference sequence). The CDR3 consists of 13 residues. The CDR3 here is CASSSGGRETQYF. In DNA, the CDR3 is TGTGCCAGCAGTTCAGGGGGCCGGGAGACCCAGTACTTC. Using reference TRBV7-9 and TRBJ2-5 for the parts outside the CDR3, the full variable domain is DTGVSQNPRHKITKRGQNVTFRCDPISEHNRLYWYRQTLGQGPEFLTYFQNEAQLEKSRLLSDRFSAERPKGSFSTLEIQRTEQGDSAMYLCASSSGGRETQYFGPGTRLLVL.

In its sample, this clonotype was seen once. CDR3 coding DNA: TGTGCCAGCAGTTACCGGTTCTTATATGGCTACACCTTC. It encodes CASSYRFLYGYTF. J is TRBJ1-2 and V is TRBV12-3 or TRBV12-4; D gene unclear. CDR3 length: 13 amino acids. Trimming removed 4 bases from V and 5 bases from J, with 11 bases in between.

This chain uses TRBV6-5 with TRBJ1-6, with no clear D. Germline V CDR1 and CDR2: MNHEY, SVGAGI. The CDR3 is 16 residues long. V lost 0 bases to trimming and J lost 7 bases, with 13 bases between them. The CDR3 nucleotides are TGTGCCAGCAGTTACTCGAGGGAGGGTAGAAATTCACCCCTCCACTTT. Translated: CASSYSREGRNSPLHF.

This sequence joins TRBV20-1 and TRBJ1-2; D remains unclear. V was clipped by 5 bases and J by 6 bases, with 4 bases between them. This CDR3 spans 9 amino acids. Germline V CDR1 and CDR2: DFQATT, SNEGSKA (reference sequence). The CDR3 region is CSAFHGYTF. Written as DNA, the CDR3 is TGCAGTGCTTTTCATGGCTACACCTTC.

This clonotype appeared many times. The V call is TRBV12-3 or TRBV12-4, the J call TRBJ1-1; perhaps TRBD1 as D (6 bases). The CDR3 consists of 14 residues. Trimming removed 5 bases from V and 1 base from J, with 11 bases in between. CDR3 residues: CASSDVQGNTEAFF. The CDR3 DNA reads TGTGCCAGCAGTGACGTACAGGGGAACACTGAAGCTTTCTTT.

This clonotype was counted a few times. J is TRBJ2-1 and V is TRBV9; TRBD2 aligns across 11 bases. CDR3 length equals 16 residues. V trimming: 3 bases; J trimming: 7 bases; junction bases outside the gene matches: 9. Germline V gives CDR1 SGDLS, CDR2 YYNGEE. The DNA of the CDR3 is TGTGCCAGCAGCGCCCAACCTAGCGGGAGGATGAATGAGCAGTTCTTC. Protein: CASSAQPSGRMNEQFF.

The rearrangement joins TRBV20-1 to TRBJ2-7, with 7 nucleotides matching TRBD2. CDR3 size: 16 residues. Germline CDR1 reads DFQATT; CDR2 reads SNEGSKA (reference sequence). V was clipped by 2 bases and J by 0 bases; unmatched bases: 10. CDR3 nucleotides: TGCAGTGCTAGAAAGGCTAGCGGTCCGAGCTCCTACGAGCAGTACTTC. Residues: CSARKASGPSSYEQYF.

The V call is TRBV10-3, the J call TRBJ2-2, with D unclear. The ends were cut back, 7 bases at V and 5 bases at J, with 11 bases in the middle. This CDR3 region has 13 residues. Germline CDR1 is ENHRY and CDR2 is SYGVKD. In DNA form, the CDR3 reads TGTGCCATCACCTCTGGAGAGACCGGGGAGCTGTTTTTT. It codes for CAITSGETGELFF.

The chain combines TRBV29-1 with TRBJ1-2; 7 nucleotides match TRBD1. This CDR3 is 14 amino acids long. V gave up 4 bases and J gave up 5 bases; unmatched junction bases: 10. Germline V gene lookup returns CDR1 SQVTM and CDR2 ANQGSEA. The CDR3 here is CSVVGQAGGYGYTF. In DNA, the CDR3 is TGCAGCGTTGTAGGACAGGCCGGGGGGTATGGCTACACCTTC.

Many counts were recorded for this clonotype. This CDR3 reads CASRQTGSHTEAFF. CDR3 nucleotides: TGTGCCAGCAGGCAGACAGGATCCCACACTGAAGCTTTCTTT. V and J are TRBV12-3 or TRBV12-4 and TRBJ1-1, with D maybe TRBD1 (6 bases). The CDR3 is 14 amino acids. V was clipped by 6 bases and J by 3 bases, with 14 bases between them.

The table lists this clonotype with many counts. The chain joins TRBV29-1 to TRBJ2-5, with TRBD2 matching 7 bases. Per the germline V gene, CDR1 is SQVTM and CDR2 is ANQGSEA. The V segment lost 2 bases and the J segment 2 bases; nucleotides outside the gene matches: 5. The CDR3 spans 14 residues. The CDR3 DNA sequence: TGCAGCGTTGAAATGGGGGGGAGACAAGAGACCCAGTACTTC. It codes for CSVEMGGRQETQYF. Filled out from reference TRBV29-1 and TRBJ2-5, the complete variable domain reads SAVISQKPSRDICQRGTSLTIQCQVDSQVTMMFWYRQQPGQSLTLIATANQGSEATYESGFVIDKFPISRPNLTFSTLTVSNMSPEDSSIYLCSVEMGGRQETQYFGPGTRLLVL.

This clonotype came up many times. The J gene is TRBJ2-7, the V gene TRBV7-9; no clear D gene. V was pared by 7 bases and J by 0 bases, with 16 bases between. Germline lookup yields CDR1 SEHNR and CDR2 FQNEAQ (reference sequence). The CDR3 runs 15 residues. The DNA for the CDR3 is TGTGCCAGCACTTTGGGCCGGGCGAACTCCTACGAGCAGTACTTC. This translates into CASTLGRANSYEQYF.

This clonotype was found many times. J is TRBJ1-5 and V is TRBV24-1, with D uncertain. The V gene lost 9 bases and the J gene lost 5 bases, with 13 bases spanning the gap. The CDR3 length is 13 residues. From germline, CDR1 is KGHDR and CDR2 SFDVKD. CDR3 bases: TGTGCCACCGGCGGTTTGGATGATCAGCCCCAGCATTTT. Translating it yields CATGGLDDQPQHF.

This clonotype occurred many times. V and J are TRBV9 and TRBJ1-2; 8 nucleotides align to TRBD1. With 4 bases clipped from V and 5 bases from J, the junction kept 10 bases outside the gene matches. This CDR3 has 15 amino acids. Germline CDR1 SGDLS, CDR2 YYNGEE. The CDR3 DNA follows: TGTGCCAGCAGCTTCCACGGACAGGGCTTGTATGGCTACACCTTC. Translated, it gives CASSFHGQGLYGYTF. The full variable domain, its missing parts supplied by reference TRBV9 and TRBJ1-2, is DSGVTQTPKHLITATGQRVTLRCSPRSGDLSVYWYQQSLDQGLQFLIQYYNGEERAKGNILERFSAQQFPDLHSELNLSSLELGDSALYFCASSFHGQGLYGYTFGSGTRLTVV.

This clonotype was detected ten times or more. The chain has TRBV12-3 or TRBV12-4 and TRBJ1-3, with 8 bases that match TRBD1. V trimming: 1 base; J trimming: 0 bases; junction bases outside the gene matches: 5. The CDR3 runs 17 residues. CDR3 DNA: TGTGCCAGCAGTTTAGGGACAGGGAGGCACTCTGGAAACACCATATATTTT. Translation gives CASSLGTGRHSGNTIYF.

The rearrangement joins TRBV5-5 to TRBJ2-1; no firm D call. Germline V lookup: CDR1 SGHKS, CDR2 YYEKEE (reference sequence). V lost 2 bases and J 5 bases, leaving 8 bases between the germline ends. This CDR3 is 13 amino acids long. CDR3 nucleotide sequence: TGTGCCAGCAGCTTTGGCCCCAACAATGAGCAGTTCTTC. Protein: CASSFGPNNEQFF.

This clonotype was seen a few times. This rearrangement joins TRBV4-2 to TRBJ2-3; a weak D match, TRBD2 (6 bases). Germline assignment: CDR1 LGHNA and CDR2 YNFKEQ. V lost 2 bases, J lost 4 bases, and 13 bases lay in between. This CDR3 has 15 residues. The CDR3 region has the DNA TGTGCCAGCAGCCAAACTAGCCGAAGGGCAGATACGCAGTATTTT. It translates to CASSQTSRRADTQYF.

This rearrangement joins TRBV3-1 to TRBJ2-7, with TRBD2 matching over 8 bases. The V gene's germline CDR1 is LGHDT and CDR2 YNNKEL (reference sequence). V was clipped by 6 bases and J by 3 bases; unmatched bases: 4. This CDR3 region has 13 residues. The CDR3 DNA sequence: TGTGCCAGCAGGACCGGGACTAGCTACGAGCAGTACTTC. Translating it yields CASRTGTSYEQYF.

The rearrangement uses TRBV3-1 and TRBJ2-7, with a tentative D call TRBD2 (6 bases). Trimming removed 3 bases from V and 6 bases from J, with 12 bases in between. The V gene's germline CDR1 is LGHDT and CDR2 YNNKEL (reference sequence). The CDR3 consists of 13 residues. CDR3 nucleotide sequence: TGTGCCAGCAGCCACCTGGGAGGTACCGAGCAGTACTTC. This sequence encodes CASSHLGGTEQYF.

This clonotype showed up many times. V is TRBV30 and J is TRBJ1-6; weak D call: TRBD1 (5 bases). The CDR3 spans 14 residues. Trimming removed 0 bases from V and 5 bases from J, with 8 bases in between. Germline V gene lookup returns CDR1 GTSNPN and CDR2 SVGIG (reference sequence). In nucleotides, the CDR3 is TGTGCCTGGAGTGTATGGGGGGATAATTCACCCCTCCACTTT. Its translation is CAWSVWGDNSPLHF.

This chain links TRBV24-1 with TRBJ1-5; D is perhaps TRBD1 (5 bases). V gave up 9 bases and J gave up 5 bases, with 13 bases separating them. Germline CDR1 KGHDR, CDR2 SFDVKD. The CDR3 sequence is 13 residues long. CDR3 amino acids: CATSRGSHQPQHF. The CDR3 DNA reads as TGTGCCACCTCTCGGGGCTCGCATCAGCCCCAGCATTTT.

With respect to this clonotype: A much larger clone sits a single nucleotide away, making a read error possible. The gene calls are TRBV2 and TRBJ2-5; D could derive from TRBD1 or TRBD2 (6 bases each). The CDR3 contains 17 residues. Trimming removed 6 bases at V and 7 bases at J, with 27 bases between. Germline CDR1 reads SNHLY; CDR2 reads FYNNEI. CDR3 in amino acids: CASRAVRQASFGGTQYF. As DNA, the CDR3 is TGTGCCAGCAGAGCGGTGAGACAGGCCTCGTTCGGGGGGACCCAGTACTTC.

This clonotype was seen many times. The gene calls are TRBV29-1 and TRBJ1-2; possible D gene TRBD1, 5 bases. The CDR3 totals 13 residues. Per germline, CDR1 SQVTM and CDR2 ANQGSEA. Trimming cost V 6 bases and J 7 bases, with 18 bases left between them. The CDR3 DNA reads TGCAGCGTCGGCCCAACCTTCACAGGTGGCTACACCTTC. Protein: CSVGPTFTGGYTF. The entire variable domain, with the rest obtained from reference TRBV29-1 and TRBJ1-2, is as follows: SAVISQKPSRDICQRGTSLTIQCQVDSQVTMMFWYRQQPGQSLTLIATANQGSEATYESGFVIDKFPISRPNLTFSTLTVSNMSPEDSSIYLCSVGPTFTGGYTFGSGTRLTVV.

This clonotype showed up just a few times. In nucleotides, the CDR3 is TGTGCCAGCAGTGTGGACAGGGGGCTCGGGGACGGTCAGCCCCAGCATTTT. As protein: CASSVDRGLGDGQPQHF. The chain couples TRBV6-4 to TRBJ1-5, with 11 nucleotides matching TRBD1. Per the germline V gene, CDR1 is MRHNA and CDR2 is SNTAGT. V was pared by 4 bases and J by 6 bases, with 11 bases of the junction left unmatched. This CDR3 is built from 17 residues.

This rearrangement joins TRBV5-1 to TRBJ1-2; D call uncertain. This CDR3 contains 15 residues. Germline V gives CDR1 SGHRS, CDR2 YFSETQ. Trimming cost V 4 bases and J 0 bases, with 13 bases left between them. The CDR3 region has the DNA TGCGCCAGCAGCCCGGAGGGAGTAGCTAACTATGGCTACACCTTC. It encodes CASSPEGVANYGYTF.

In its sample, this clonotype was seen many times. CDR3 region: CSVEGYSSYEQYF. The CDR3 DNA is TGCAGCGTTGAGGGTTACAGCTCCTACGAGCAGTACTTC. The V call is TRBV29-1, the J call TRBJ2-7; no clear D. V lost 3 bases to trimming and J lost 0 bases, with 9 bases between them. The V gene's germline CDR1 is SQVTM and CDR2 ANQGSEA. The CDR3 covers 13 residues.

This clonotype has ten or more counts. The rearrangement uses TRBV5-1 and TRBJ2-3, with 8 bases matching TRBD2. Germline V CDR1 and CDR2: SGHRS, YFSETQ. The CDR3 runs to 16 residues. Losses at the gene ends were 6 bases for V and 0 bases for J; bases not matched to a gene: 9. CDR3 residues: CASTPSGFTSTDTQYF. DNA of the CDR3: TGCGCCAGCACCCCTAGCGGGTTCACTAGCACAGATACGCAGTATTTT.